This TCR beta chain was sequenced for a study of cytomegalovirus exposure and HLA in healthy donors. Trimming cost V 4 bases and J 2 bases, with 9 bases left between them. The CDR3 runs to 14 residues. The germline V gene has CDR1 LNHDA and CDR2 SQIVND (reference sequence). With 60 Vbeta and 13 Jbeta primers, the PCR was carried out. Only in-frame clones appear in the TCRdb table, and some are missing; sequencing was by immunoSEQ multiplex PCR. In total, the table holds tens of thousands of clones. Source material: PBMCs. The receptor's source is a woman in her twenties or thirties in good health and CMV-seronegative. The gene calls are TRBV19 and TRBJ1-5; D is ambiguous. CDR3 bases: TGTGCCAGTAGTAATCCCTTCGGCAATCAGCCCCAGCATTTT. Residues: CASSNPFGNQPQHF.